The sequence of this T cell receptor beta chain was determined in a study of shared clonotypes between healthy human individuals. Study overall: Samples came from a couple of female and a few male donors aged 18 to 49.

Study results and limitations: Rarefaction curves obtained for sorted subsets showed sequencing incomplete despite large depth. Four donors shared approximately 5% of their naive CD4 clonotypes. Relative to clonotypes present in all four donors, those not shared had lower generation probabilities.

Sequencing used immunoSEQ multiplex PCR; TCRdb keeps in-frame clones, though not all of them. This repertoire shows around 600,000 clones, about 98% found once; its top ten account for approximately 0.3%. About this clone: The antigen is unknown. The identical CDR3 is also encoded by other nucleotide sequences in the sample.

Cells designated naive CD8 were CD45RO-negative and were positively selected for CCR7, with terminally differentiated effector memory CD45RA+ cells excluded. The TCR originated in a young man in good health. Sequencing used naive CD8+ T cells sorted from blood.

The CDR3 is CASSGGETQYF. In DNA form, the CDR3 reads TGTGCCAGCAGTGGGGGAGAGACCCAGTACTTC. The chain couples TRBV25-1 to TRBJ2-5, with unresolved D. This CDR3 spans 11 amino acids. Per the germline V gene, CDR1 is MGHDK and CDR2 is SYGVNS. V was trimmed by 4 bases and J by 4 bases, leaving 4 bases between them.